This is a list of T cell receptor beta chains from one sample in a study of OX40 agonist ivuxolimab in advanced cancers. The method was immunoSEQ multiplex PCR; TCRdb's version includes in-frame clones alone and lacks a portion of them. The repertoire holds about 59,000 clones, 85% to 90% seen once, with 0.37% in the top ten. This material consisted of CD4+ or CD8+ T cells sorted from blood, taken in a trial of the OX40 agonist ivuxolimab. The receptor set was obtained from an adult with an advanced solid tumor such as melanoma, head and neck, liver or kidney cancer. Both conserved end residues are part of each CDR3. A D gene is named only where the DNA matches it firmly. A clone size is listed for some rows: how often the clone was seen (once, few, many), or a class if it is expanded.

cdr3_nt cdr3_aa v_call d_call j_call clone_size cdr3_length
TGTGCCAGCAGTGCCGGGACAGCTGAAAAACTGTTTTTT CASSAGTAEKLFF TRBV28 TRBD1 TRBJ1-4 . 13
TGTGCCAGCAGCTTAATGACACCGAAAAGCTACGAGCAGTACTTC CASSLMTPKSYEQYF TRBV7-6 . TRBJ2-7 once 15
TGTGCCATCAGTGAAGGACAGCCGCCCCAAGAGACCCAGTACTTC CAISEGQPPQETQYF TRBV10-3 . TRBJ2-5 . 15
TGCAGAAGGGGGTATTCACCCCTCCACTTT CRRGYSPLHF TRBV20-1 . TRBJ1-6 . 10
TGTGCCAGCAGCTCACAGGGGGCTAGCGAGACCCAGTACTTC CASSSQGASETQYF TRBV7-7 TRBD1 TRBJ2-5 . 14
TGCGCCAGCAGCCAGAGACTAGCGCCTAGCTCCTACAATGAGCAGTTCTTC CASSQRLAPSSYNEQFF TRBV4-1 TRBD2 TRBJ2-1 . 17
TGTGCCAGCAGGCACTCTTCAGTTTTGAGGGGGAGAAGCACTGAAGCTTTCTTT CASRHSSVLRGRSTEAFF TRBV5-4 . TRBJ1-1 . 18
TGTGCCAGCAGGACGAGGACAGGCCCGGTTGGCTACACCTTC CASRTRTGPVGYTF TRBV6-5 TRBD1 TRBJ1-2 . 14
TGTGCCAGCAGCTTCGGGGGACCCCCTTGGGCCGGGGAGCTGTTTTTT CASSFGGPPWAGELFF TRBV5-5 . TRBJ2-2 few 16
TGTGCCAGTAGTATTCTAGACGGCACCGGGGAGCTGTTTTTT CASSILDGTGELFF TRBV19 . TRBJ2-2 few 14
TGTGCCAGCAGTGACGTGGGACAGCCTTCCGGGGAGCAGTACTTC CASSDVGQPSGEQYF TRBV25-1 TRBD1 TRBJ2-7 . 15
TGCGCCAGCAGCCAAGCCGGGACCAGCGGGGAAAAACTGTTTTTT CASSQAGTSGEKLFF TRBV4-1 . TRBJ1-4 . 15
TGTGCCAGCTTTAATTGGAGGGGACCAACCCAGTACTTC CASFNWRGPTQYF TRBV2 . TRBJ2-5 . 13
TGTGCCAGCAGCTTAGACCCCCGCGGGGGCAGGGAAGGCAAAAACATTCAGTACTTC CASSLDPRGGREGKNIQYF TRBV11-2 . TRBJ2-4 . 19
TGTGCCAGCAGCTTAGGGAGTCTGGTGATCTACACTGAAGCTTTCTTT CASSLGSLVIYTEAFF TRBV7-8 . TRBJ1-1 . 16
TGCGCCACCCACCGAGGGGCGGGGCCCCCCCCAGATACGCAGTATTTT CATHRGAGPPPDTQYF TRBV5-1 . TRBJ2-3 . 16
TGTGCCAGCAGCGTAGGGGGACAAACGAACACTGAAGCTTTCTTT CASSVGGQTNTEAFF TRBV9 . TRBJ1-1 . 15
TGTGCCAGCAGCCCCAGCTCCTACGAGCAGTACTTC CASSPSSYEQYF TRBV7-2 . TRBJ2-7 . 12
TGTGCCAGCAGTTTGGTGATCGCAAAAAACATTCAGTACTTC CASSLVIAKNIQYF TRBV28 . TRBJ2-4 . 14
TGTGCCAGCAGTGAACTTCTTGGGTCGAGTAATGAAAAACTGTTTTTT CASSELLGSSNEKLFF TRBV2 . TRBJ1-4 . 16
TGTGCCAACCGTGATCTGGCGGGAGGGACAGATACGCAGTATTTT CANRDLAGGTDTQYF TRBV7-9 TRBD2 TRBJ2-3 . 15
TGTGCCAGCAATTTCGCTTTTACGTTACAGGGCGTTCGGAATCAGCCCCAGCATTTT CASNFAFTLQGVRNQPQHF TRBV28 . TRBJ1-5 . 19
TGTGCCAGCAGCCAAACCGCCGAGCGAGCGGGGGGCACAGATACGCAGTATTTT CASSQTAERAGGTDTQYF TRBV14 TRBD2 TRBJ2-3 . 18
TGTGCCAGCAGCTTAGACCTCCTCGCGGGAGGATGGAATGAGCAGTTCTTC CASSLDLLAGGWNEQFF TRBV7-9 TRBD2 TRBJ2-1 . 17
TGTGCCAGCAGCCTGGCGGGCTGGGCCTACGAGCAGTACTTC CASSLAGWAYEQYF TRBV7-2 . TRBJ2-7 . 14
TGCGCCAGCAGCCTACAGGGGAGGGGTAATCAGCCCCAGCATTTT CASSLQGRGNQPQHF TRBV5-1 TRBD1 TRBJ1-5 . 15
TGTACCAGCAGCCGGGACAGGGCGCGCGAGCAGTACTTC CTSSRDRAREQYF TRBV11-2 TRBD1 TRBJ2-7 . 13
TGTGCCAGCAGCGGACAGTTATACCAGCCCCAGCATTTT CASSGQLYQPQHF TRBV19 . TRBJ1-5 . 13
TGTGCCAGCAGACTCCCAGGGGTTTGGGGAGCTTTCTTT CASRLPGVWGAFF TRBV11-1 . TRBJ1-1 . 13
TGTGCCTGGAGTGTTGGGCAAGTCTTTAATGAAAAACTGTTTTTT CAWSVGQVFNEKLFF TRBV30 . TRBJ1-4 once 15
TGTGCCAGCAGCGGAGGGCCCAAAAACATTCAGTACTTC CASSGGPKNIQYF TRBV9 . TRBJ2-4 . 13
TGTGCCAGCAGAAGACAGGGCCCCATATATTTT CASRRQGPIYF TRBV11-1 TRBD1 TRBJ1-3 once 11
TGCGCCAGCAGCCAAGGGACAGGGGGCGTCTACGAGCAGTACTTC CASSQGTGGVYEQYF TRBV4-3 TRBD1 TRBJ2-7 . 15
TGTGCCAGCAGTTTCGGGGAATCCTCGGACACGTCGGAGACCCAGTACTTC CASSFGESSDTSETQYF TRBV28 . TRBJ2-5 . 17
TGCAGTGCTAGCAACTATGGCTACACCTTC CSASNYGYTF TRBV20-1 . TRBJ1-2 . 10
TGCGCCAGCAGCTTGTTAGGACAGGTCACTGAAGCTTTCTTT CASSLLGQVTEAFF TRBV5-1 TRBD1 TRBJ1-1 . 14
TGTGCCAGCGGTCCCACCTACGGGAATGAAAAACTGTTTTTT CASGPTYGNEKLFF TRBV28 . TRBJ1-4 . 14
TGTGCCAGCAGCTCCAGATCCGGGGGGACAGGGAAACTCTACGAGCAGTACTTC CASSSRSGGTGKLYEQYF TRBV7-2 TRBD1 TRBJ2-7 . 18
TGTGCCAGCAGTTCCGGTGGACAGGGCCCTGCCTATGGCTACACCTTC CASSSGGQGPAYGYTF TRBV27 TRBD1 TRBJ1-2 . 16
TGTGCCAGTAGTATTTCGCTACAGGGGGGGACTGAAGCTTTCTTT CASSISLQGGTEAFF TRBV19 TRBD1 TRBJ1-1 . 15
TGCGCCAGCAGCTCCCTGACAGCGAAGAACACTGAAGCTTTCTTT CASSSLTAKNTEAFF TRBV5-1 . TRBJ1-1 . 15
TGTGCCAGCAGCCTCCGACGAGAGCAGTACTTC CASSLRREQYF TRBV5-6 . TRBJ2-7 . 11
TGTGCCAGCAGTACTTCCGGGGCAACTAATGAAAAACTGTTTTTT CASSTSGATNEKLFF TRBV28 . TRBJ1-4 . 15
TGCGCCAGCAGACCGGGACAGGGAGGCGAGCAGTACTTC CASRPGQGGEQYF TRBV10-1 TRBD1 TRBJ2-7 few 13
TGCAGCGTGCCCCGGGGGGCCTTTGAAGCTTTCTTT CSVPRGAFEAFF TRBV29-1 . TRBJ1-1 . 12
TGTGCCAGCAGCTCGGCGGGGGGAGGCTATACTGAAGCTTTCTTT CASSSAGGGYTEAFF TRBV7-8 . TRBJ1-1 once 15
TGTGCCAGCAGCGTAGGGACTCTTCTCACCCAAGAGACCCAGTACTTC CASSVGTLLTQETQYF TRBV9 . TRBJ2-5 once 16
TGCAGTAGTAGGGGCCGAAATGAGCAGTTCTTC CSSRGRNEQFF TRBV20-1 . TRBJ2-1 . 11
TGCGCCAGCAGCTCGGGGGCATTCCAAGAGACCCAGTACTTC CASSSGAFQETQYF TRBV5-1 . TRBJ2-5 few 14
TGTGCCAGCAGCTTAGGGGGGCAAGAGACCCAGTACTTC CASSLGGQETQYF TRBV7-2 . TRBJ2-5 . 13
TGTGCCAGCAGTTACGGTCAGGGAGATACGCAGTATTTT CASSYGQGDTQYF TRBV6-5 . TRBJ2-3 . 13
TGTGCCAGCAGTTTTCCCTCCGGGGGCCAAGATGGCTACACCTTC CASSFPSGGQDGYTF TRBV28 . TRBJ1-2 . 15
TGTGCCTGGATGGGCGGGGGCCAGTGGAGATTAGCCAAAAACATTCAGTACTTC CAWMGGGQWRLAKNIQYF TRBV30 . TRBJ2-4 . 18
TGTGCCAGCAGCTTGGGTATAGGGACTGGGGCCAACGTCCTGACTTTC CASSLGIGTGANVLTF TRBV5-4 . TRBJ2-6 . 16
TGTGCCAGCAGTTCGACAGGGATCAACGAAAAACTGTTTTTT CASSSTGINEKLFF TRBV28 TRBD1 TRBJ1-4 . 14